The entry below describes one TCR beta chain. It has no known antigen specificity. No clone much larger than this one lies a single base away; base qualities are absent. The germline V gene supplies CDR1 SGHTA and CDR2 FQGNSA. Unmatched junction bases come to 9, with V trimmed by 5 bases and J by 2 bases. The CDR3 measures 16 amino acids from cysteine to phenylalanine. CDR3 DNA is the only sequence kept; it has 48 bases, read in frame from the first base. Explained via the paper, the time point label denotes: persistent/refractory GD, antithyroid drugs over 5 years with positive TRAb. For both TCR sequencing and RNA sequencing, RNA was extracted from PBMCs in TRIzol. The diagnosis of Graves' disease was made according to American Thyroid Association guidelines. The patients came from an endocrinology department in Xi'an, China. From each patient, about 8.9 milliliters of peripheral blood was collected into an EDTA anticoagulant tube. Ficoll Paque Plus density gradient separation was used to isolate PBMCs, and no additional T cell sorting was done. An Agilent 2100 Bioanalyzer and agarose gel were used to check RNA quality, and a NanoDrop 2000 was used to measure RNA concentration.

These data originate in a study of regulatory T cells in long-lasting Graves disease (dated by TCRdb to the early 2020s). As for the study more broadly: Persistent Graves' disease was defined as persistently positive TSH receptor autoantibodies together with antithyroid drug treatment for over 5 years. Persistent Graves' disease patients in the clinical cohort had taken antithyroid drugs for roughly ten years on average. This study used TCR sequencing and RNA sequencing of peripheral blood to compare persistent Graves' disease patients against newly diagnosed Graves' disease patients. A total of 33 samples were covered by TCR sequencing, comprising approximately 13 persistent and approximately 20 newly diagnosed Graves' disease patients. The study was conducted in China and was registered as a clinical trial. Results the study describes overall, beyond this receptor: More public clonotypes were shared among persistent patients (under 3,000) than among newly diagnosed patients (approximately 930). The small sample size was acknowledged by the authors as a limitation that may reduce accuracy. TRBV28, TRBJ1-2 and TRBJ2-5 were preferentially used in persistent disease, while TRBV20-1 and TRBJ2-1 were favored in newly diagnosed disease. Only the TCR beta chain was sequenced and analyzed. Compared with newly diagnosed patients, persistent Graves' disease patients had lower TCR Shannon entropy and fewer highly expanded clones, which suggests clonal expansion. Peripheral blood alone was examined, since thyroid tissue, which constituted the primary lesion, could not be accessed.

Receptor amplification or capture employed multiplex PCR. Sequencing relied on an Illumina HiSeq 4000. To build TCR beta libraries, CDR3 regions were amplified by Arm-PCR using iRepertoire HTBI primers. PCR products were gel purified before sequencing. Per the original workflow: A total of fewer than 80 TRBV and 14 TRBJ segments were identified across samples and were used for gene usage analysis of CDR3 amino acid clonotypes. Filtered high-quality paired reads were merged into contigs using COPE and FqMerger. BLAST was used to align contigs to IMGT TRBV, TRBD and TRBJ reference genes, and CDR3 was defined according to IMGT. Any clonotype with a frequency above 0.1% was counted as a highly expanded clone. Shannon entropy was used to measure repertoire diversity, and the Gini coefficient was used to measure V-J evenness. Clonotypes shared by more than one individual were considered public. TCRdb passed the public sequencing reads through fastp at Q25 and MiXCR, retaining productive beta sequences. Duplicate CDR3 protein sequences are folded into a single record with the most common DNA and genes. These V and J calls derive from TCRdb rather than the authors' analysis. Across this sample there are under 450,000 distinct CDR3 sequences, with less than 30% seen only once. The ten largest clones represent less than 30% of the sample.

The source of this sequence is a woman in her 40s with Graves disease. Donor details come from another sample of the same person, matched by shared clones. This material consisted of peripheral blood mononuclear cells (PBMCs), taken when the disease was refractory, from a patient treated with antithyroid drugs. The chain couples TRBV7-2 to TRBJ1-3, with 7 central nucleotides matching TRBD1. The bases read TGTGCCAGCAGCGAGACAGGGATAAATACTGGAAACACCATATATTTT. This sequence encodes CASSETGINTGNTIYF.